This T cell receptor beta chain was recovered during a study of T cells in Graves' hyperthyroidism and ophthalmopathy. It was RNA transcripts that yielded the amplified TCR beta CDR3 regions. RT-PCR in the first round (using the HTBI primer set) targeted the TCR CDR3. A single record per CDR3 protein comes from TCRdb applying MiXCR to the multiplex PCR reads. The repertoire holds about half a million distinct CDR3 sequences, with 20% as singletons. CDR3 length equals 16 residues. Germline V gene data show CDR1 as SGHTA and CDR2 as FQGTGA. The ends lost 3 bases at V and 3 bases at J; junction bases unmatched: 6.

The sample was blood. The chain joins TRBV7-3 to TRBJ2-1; 9 bases match TRBD2. This TCR was recovered from a man aged 35 to 55 with Graves' ophthalmopathy. The CDR3, as DNA: TGTGCCAGCAGCTTGGCCGGGACTAGCATCTACAATGAGCAGTTCTTC. As protein: CASSLAGTSIYNEQFF.